The clone carrying this T cell receptor (beta chain) was recorded many times. MiXCR was run by TCRdb on the 5' RACE reads, yielding one entry per CDR3 protein. The sample has fewer than 20,000 distinct CDR3 sequences, about 9% seen once; the top ten hold 20% to 25%. The source of the sample is a study of spatial heterogeneity in lung cancer. Across the study: The average count in raw reads for each unique TCR and UMI combination exceeded eight appearances.

As for time point: blood at routine non-recurrence follow-up after resection. Trimming took off 3 bases at V and 3 bases at J, with 7 bases between the two ends. Germline V gene sequence: CDR1 LGHDT, CDR2 YNNKEL (reference sequence). This CDR3 has 13 residues. The material was PBMCs, obtained at follow-up. The V and J genes are TRBV3-1 and TRBJ2-3; D uncertain. This TCR derives from a male donor with early-stage non-small cell lung cancer. The CDR3 nucleotides read TGTGCCAGCAGCCACGCGAGTACAGATACGCAGTATTTT. Translation gives CASSHASTDTQYF.